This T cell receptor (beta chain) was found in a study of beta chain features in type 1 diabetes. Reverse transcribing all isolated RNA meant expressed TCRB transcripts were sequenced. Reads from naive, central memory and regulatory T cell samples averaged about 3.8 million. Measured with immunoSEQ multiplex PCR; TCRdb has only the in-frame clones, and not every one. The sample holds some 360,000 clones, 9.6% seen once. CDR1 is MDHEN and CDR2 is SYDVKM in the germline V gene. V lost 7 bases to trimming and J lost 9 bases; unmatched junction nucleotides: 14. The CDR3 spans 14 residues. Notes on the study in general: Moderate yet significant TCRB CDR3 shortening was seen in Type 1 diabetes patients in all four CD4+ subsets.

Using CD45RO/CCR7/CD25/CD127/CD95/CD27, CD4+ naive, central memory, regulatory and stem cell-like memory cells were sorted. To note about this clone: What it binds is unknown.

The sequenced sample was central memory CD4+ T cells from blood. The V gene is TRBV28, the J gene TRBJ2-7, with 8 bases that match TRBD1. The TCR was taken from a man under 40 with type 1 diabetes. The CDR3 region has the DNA TGTGCCAGCATCCCGACAGGGACAGGTTTAAGGCAGTACTTC. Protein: CASIPTGTGLRQYF. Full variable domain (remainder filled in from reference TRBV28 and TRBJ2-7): DVKVTQSSRYLVKRTGEKVFLECVQDMDHENMFWYRQDPGLGLRLIYFSYDVKMKEKGDIPEGYSVSREKKERFSLILESASTNQTSMYLCASIPTGTGLRQYFGPGTRLTVT.